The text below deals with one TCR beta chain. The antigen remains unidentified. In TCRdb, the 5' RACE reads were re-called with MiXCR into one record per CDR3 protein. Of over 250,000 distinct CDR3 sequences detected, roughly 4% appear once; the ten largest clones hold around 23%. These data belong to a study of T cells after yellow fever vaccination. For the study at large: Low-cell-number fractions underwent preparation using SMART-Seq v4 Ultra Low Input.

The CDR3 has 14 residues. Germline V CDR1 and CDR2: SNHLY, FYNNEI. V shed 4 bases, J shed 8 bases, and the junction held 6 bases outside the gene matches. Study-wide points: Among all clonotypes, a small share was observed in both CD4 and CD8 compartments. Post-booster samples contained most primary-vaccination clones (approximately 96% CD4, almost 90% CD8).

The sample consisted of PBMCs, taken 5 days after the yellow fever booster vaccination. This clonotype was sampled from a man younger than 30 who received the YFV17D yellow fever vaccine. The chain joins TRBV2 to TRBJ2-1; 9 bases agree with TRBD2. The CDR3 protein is CASSVGGGADEQFF. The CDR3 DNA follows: TGTGCCAGCAGTGTCGGCGGGGGGGCGGATGAGCAGTTCTTC.